Listed below are T cell receptor beta chains from one sample, sequenced in a study of T-cell reconstitution after alpha-beta-depleted transplantation in children. A single record per CDR3 protein comes from TCRdb applying MiXCR to the PCR reads. The data contain some 840,000 distinct CDR3 sequences, under 20% of them singletons. Sequencing was performed on PBMCs, mostly from graft donor cells, taken 360 days after TCRalphabeta/CD19-depleted stem cell transplant. These receptors were taken from a male patient younger than 18 who had a stem cell transplant for acute lymphoblastic leukemia, so the T cells may come from the graft donor. Both conserved end residues are part of each CDR3. A D gene is named only where the DNA matches it firmly. Only some rows state a clone size, as once, few, many or a class for expanded clones.

J gene,V gene,D gene,clone size,CDR3 DNA,CDR3 protein
TRBJ2-1,TRBV20-1,TRBD2,NA,TGCACCGGGATACTAGCGGGGGACAATGAGCAGTTCTTC,CTGILAGDNEQFF
TRBJ2-7,TRBV20-1,NA,once,TGCAGTGCTAGAGATCCCCCCGGGTTCTCCTACGAGCAGTACTTC,CSARDPPGFSYEQYF
TRBJ2-7,TRBV12-3/TRBV12-4,NA,NA,TGTGCCAGCAGTTTAGGATATAGGCAGGTGTCCTACGAGCAGTACTTC,CASSLGYRQVSYEQYF
TRBJ2-3,TRBV11-2,TRBD2,few,TGTGCCAGCAGCTTAGGATCTCCTACTAGCGGGAATGGGGACACAGATACGCAGTATTTT,CASSLGSPTSGNGDTDTQYF
TRBJ2-5,TRBV5-5,TRBD1,NA,TGTGCCAGCAGCTTGGTTCCGGGGACAGAGGAGACCCAGTACTTC,CASSLVPGTEETQYF
TRBJ1-1,TRBV5-1,TRBD1,many,TGCGCCAGCAGCCCAGGACAGGGATACACTGAAGCTTTCTTT,CASSPGQGYTEAFF
TRBJ2-1,TRBV5-1,NA,NA,TGCGCCAGCAGCTTGGATCTAATAAGGATCACTGAGCAGTTCTTC,CASSLDLIRITEQFF
TRBJ2-4,TRBV12-3/TRBV12-4,TRBD2,many,TGTGCCAGCAGTACCACCCCGGGGCGGGAGGGCCCGAGGCCTGAAAACATTCAGTACTTC,CASSTTPGREGPRPENIQYF
TRBJ2-1,TRBV7-9,NA,few,TGTGCCAGCAGCTTAGCGGAATCGAGCAGGTTCTTC,CASSLAESSRFF
TRBJ2-1,TRBV12-3/TRBV12-4,TRBD2,NA,TGTGCCAGCAGTGATAGAATAGCGGGAAGCAATGAGCAGTTCTTC,CASSDRIAGSNEQFF
TRBJ2-2,TRBV6-2/TRBV6-3,NA,few,TGTGCCAGCAGTTACCGCACTACCCTGAACACCGGGGAGCTGTTTTTT,CASSYRTTLNTGELFF
TRBJ2-7,TRBV5-1,NA,NA,TGCGCCAGCAGCTTGGGCCCGGGGCTCTACGAGCAGTACTTC,CASSLGPGLYEQYF
TRBJ2-3,TRBV5-5,NA,many,TGTGCCAGCAGCCTACAGATACCTATAGATACGCAGTATTTT,CASSLQIPIDTQYF
TRBJ2-5,TRBV9,TRBD2,many,TGTGCCAGCAGCCTCCGGGAGGGCCTTTCAGAGACCCAGTACTTC,CASSLREGLSETQYF
TRBJ2-7,TRBV20-1,NA,NA,TGCAGTGCTAGAGATCCGACCCTATTCTACGAGCAGTACTTC,CSARDPTLFYEQYF
TRBJ2-2,TRBV25-1,NA,few,TGTGCCAGCAGTGAGTCAGGGGCCGGCACCGGGGAGCTGTTTTTT,CASSESGAGTGELFF
TRBJ2-7,TRBV6-1,TRBD2,many,TGTGCCAGCAGCCCTCGCGGGGGGACCTACGAGCAGTACTTC,CASSPRGGTYEQYF
TRBJ2-5,TRBV18,NA,NA,TGTGCCAGCTCAGACTTTCAAGAGACCCAGTACTTC,CASSDFQETQYF
TRBJ2-7,TRBV4-1,NA,few,TGCGCCAGCAGTCTTCGGGACTCCGCTGCCACCTACGAGCAGTACTTC,CASSLRDSAATYEQYF
TRBJ1-1,TRBV12-3/TRBV12-4,TRBD1,NA,TGTGCCAGCAGTTTTTGGAGGGGGCAGGTTTCTGAAGCTTTCTTT,CASSFWRGQVSEAFF
TRBJ1-5,TRBV18,NA,NA,TGTGCCAGCTCACAATTCTCTCTGGGCAATCAGCCCCAGCATTTT,CASSQFSLGNQPQHF
TRBJ2-1,TRBV24-1,NA,few,TGTGCCACCAGTGATGATACAGGGCGGGGCCCCTACAATGAGCAGTTCTTC,CATSDDTGRGPYNEQFF
TRBJ2-3,TRBV7-9,TRBD1,few,TGTGCCAGCAGCTTACAGACAGGGGGCGCAGATACGCAGTATTTT,CASSLQTGGADTQYF
TRBJ2-1,TRBV5-1,NA,few,TGCGCCAGCAGCGGGGGCGGGTTACCTTCCTACAATGAGCAGTTCTTC,CASSGGGLPSYNEQFF
TRBJ1-1,TRBV7-9,NA,few,TGTGCCAGCAGCTTAGTGGGGGGACTTCTAGAAGCTTTCTTT,CASSLVGGLLEAFF
TRBJ2-1,TRBV11-1,TRBD2,many,TGTGCCAGCAGTCTTAGCGGGAGGGCACACAATGAGCAGTTCTTC,CASSLSGRAHNEQFF